This TCR beta chain was identified during a study of response to subunit inactivated influenza vaccine listed by TCRdb under 2018. About the investigation overall: The study used deep quantitative T cell receptor repertoire profiling to track responses to a trivalent subunit inactivated influenza vaccine. Summary of the overall study and its limitations: According to the authors, only a limited number of new T cells may be recruited by each seasonal influenza vaccination.

The sample holds a few counts of this clonotype. What antigen it recognizes has not been identified. No much larger clone exists at a distance of one base, and base qualities are not known. The CDR3, cysteine through phenylalanine, is 16 amino acids long. The DNA shown is the 48-base CDR3, in frame from base 1. Libraries were made using RT-PCR. TCRdb lists the instrument as Illumina HiSeq 2500. TCRdb passed the public sequencing reads through fastp at Q25 and MiXCR, retaining productive beta sequences. Duplicate CDR3 protein sequences are folded into a single record with the most common DNA and genes. The sample table contains about 530,000 distinct CDR3 sequences; only one count was recorded for 10% to 15% of them. The ten biggest clones cover around 14% of the sample. Interpreted using the paper, the time point label stands for: 40 to 45 days after influenza vaccine administration.

Recombination linked TRBV21-1 to TRBJ2-7; the D call of TRBD1 is as the table states it, not checked on the DNA. TRBV21-1 constitutes a pseudogene. Sequences were derived from PBMCs from blood, sampled 45 days after vaccination. The receptor comes from a man aged 50-60 years who received an inactivated influenza vaccine. Donor details come from another sample of the same person, matched by shared clones. The CDR3 loop reads CASGQTGAEQKNGQYF. The nucleotide sequence reads as follows: TGTGCCAGCGGGCAGACAGGAGCCGAACAAAAAAACGGGCAGTACTTC.